The 15 T cell receptor beta chains below come from one sample, sequenced in a study of cytomegalovirus exposure and HLA in healthy donors. Vbeta (60) and Jbeta (13) primers were used in the PCR. TCRdb's copy holds only in-frame clones and misses some; the assay was immunoSEQ multiplex PCR. Counted here are 200,000 to 250,000 clones, just over 75% occurring once; the ten biggest clones make up around 2.8%. Sequenced sample: PBMCs. Receptor source: a woman in her fifties or sixties in good health and CMV-seropositive.

This rearrangement joins TRBV7-8 to TRBJ1-4; perhaps TRBD1 as D (5 bases). CDR3 length equals 14 residues. Germline V gene data show CDR1 as SGHVS and CDR2 as FQNEAQ. V was pared by 0 bases and J by 7 bases, with 9 bases between. CDR3 nucleotides: TGTGCCAGCAGCTTAGCGCAGGGAACTGAAAAACTGTTTTTT. Its translation is CASSLAQGTEKLFF.

This clone occurred a few times. V usage is TRBV15 and J usage is TRBJ1-3; D is possibly TRBD1 (5 bases). CDR1 is LNHNV and CDR2 is YYDKDF in the germline V gene (reference sequence). Trimming pared 3 bases from V and 1 base from J, leaving 10 bases between. The CDR3 is made up of 15 amino acids. DNA for the CDR3: TGTGCCACCAGCAGCCGCGACAGATCTGGAAACACCATATATTTT. This encodes CATSSRDRSGNTIYF.

This chain connects TRBV4-2 to TRBJ1-2, with 8 positions matching TRBD1. Trimming removed 0 bases from V and 4 bases from J; junction bases left unmatched: 10. The CDR3 sequence is 17 residues long. Germline CDR1 and CDR2: LGHNA and YNFKEQ. The CDR3 is CASSQDSGTGRGYGYTF. The CDR3 DNA reads as TGTGCCAGCAGCCAAGACTCCGGGACAGGACGTGGCTATGGCTACACCTTC.

The J gene is TRBJ2-2, the V gene TRBV19, with D maybe TRBD1 (6 bases). In germline, CDR1 is LNHDA, CDR2 SQIVND (reference sequence). This CDR3 is built from 15 residues. V was clipped by 3 bases and J by 2 bases, with 10 bases between them. The CDR3 protein is CASSIGQINTGELFF. The CDR3 bases are TGTGCCAGTAGTATCGGACAGATTAACACCGGGGAGCTGTTTTTT.

The CDR3 DNA is TGTGCCAGCAGCCTTGGAGGGCCTAGCGGAAAGGACGAGCAGTACTTC. Translation: CASSLGGPSGKDEQYF. The V and J genes are TRBV4-2 and TRBJ2-7; 7 bases are shared with TRBD2. V was clipped by 4 bases and J by 5 bases; unmatched bases: 14. CDR3 length: 16 amino acids. The V gene's germline CDR1 is LGHNA and CDR2 YNFKEQ.

The chain recombines TRBV4-3 with TRBJ1-5; a weak D match, TRBD1 (5 bases). This CDR3 contains 15 residues. The ends were cut back, 0 bases at V and 4 bases at J, with 10 bases in the middle. The germline V gene has CDR1 LGHNA and CDR2 YSLEER. Here the CDR3 reads CASSQEAGKNQPQHF. Here the CDR3 DNA reads TGCGCCAGCAGCCAAGAGGCAGGGAAGAATCAGCCCCAGCATTTT.

This rearrangement joins TRBV14 to TRBJ2-4; 10 positions agree with TRBD1. The CDR3 totals 22 residues. V lost 5 bases, J lost 7 bases, and 29 bases stayed unmatched. Germline CDR1 is SGHDN and CDR2 is FVKESK. The CDR3 spells CASSTRQGASEHSVARRNIQYF. The CDR3 DNA reads as TGTGCCAGCAGCACACGACAGGGGGCGTCGGAACATTCAGTGGCCCGTCGGAACATTCAGTACTTC.

The chain uses TRBV5-1 and TRBJ2-2; the D is unclear. The V and J ends lost 1 base and 6 bases respectively, with 10 bases between them. The CDR3 loop spans 14 amino acids. Germline V gene lookup returns CDR1 SGHRS and CDR2 YFSETQ. In DNA form, the CDR3 reads TGCGCCAGCAGCTTGTGGTTCACGGCCGGGGAGCTGTTTTTT. Protein: CASSLWFTAGELFF.

In its sample, this clone was seen a few times. The chain employs TRBV18 and TRBJ2-5; D possibly corresponds to TRBD2 (6 bases). Trimming left V 2 bases short and J 12 bases short, with 10 bases between. This CDR3 has 11 residues. In germline, CDR1 is KGHSH, CDR2 LQKENI. CDR3: CASSPGGVEYF. CDR3 sequence (DNA): TGTGCCAGCTCACCAGGAGGGGTCGAGTACTTC. Variable domain in full (rest from reference TRBV18 and TRBJ2-5): NAGVMQNPRHLVRRRGQEARLRCSPMKGHSHVYWYRQLPEEGLKFMVYLQKENIIDESGMPKERFSAEFPKEGPSILRIQQVVRGDSAAYFCASSPGGVEYFGPGTRLLVL.

The chain is built from TRBV6-4 and TRBJ2-3; 7 bases map to TRBD2. Germline CDR1 is MRHNA and CDR2 is SNTAGT. Trimming took 8 bases from V and 6 from J; bases not matched to a gene: 14. The CDR3 is made up of 15 amino acids. The CDR3 nucleotides read TGTGCCAGCGCCCCCGCCGGGGGGACCGGTGATACGCAGTATTTT. Translation gives CASAPAGGTGDTQYF.

J is TRBJ2-1 and V is TRBV5-1; maybe TRBD2 (7 bases). V lost 4 bases to trimming and J lost 7 bases, with 12 bases between them. Germline V CDR1 and CDR2: SGHRS, YFSETQ. There are 13 residues in the CDR3. The CDR3 bases are TGCGCCAGCAGCCGGGGGGCGGATAATGAGCAGTTCTTC. Translated, it gives CASSRGADNEQFF.

The J gene is TRBJ2-2, the V gene TRBV27; weak D call: TRBD1 (6 bases). The CDR3 length is 13 residues. CDR1 and CDR2 from the germline V gene are MNHEY and SMNVEV (reference sequence). Trimming removed 5 bases at V and 5 bases at J, with 9 bases between. For the CDR3, the DNA is TGTGCCAGCAGTATACAGGGAACCGGGGAGCTGTTTTTT. This codes for CASSIQGTGELFF.

Concerning this clone: One end of the junction does not line up with germline, which may come from a read error. This chain connects TRBV5-6 to TRBJ2-7; 8 bases are shared with TRBD2. CDR1 SGHDT and CDR2 YYEEEE come from the germline V gene. CDR3 length equals 12 residues. CDR3 in DNA: TGTGCCAGCAGCTTGCAAGCTAGCGGGTCGAACTTC. This gives the protein CASSLQASGSNF.

This clone came up a few times. The CDR3 spells CASSPGGGEFNSPLHF. CDR3 bases: TGTGCCAGCAGCCCCGGAGGGGGCGAATTTAATTCACCCCTCCACTTT. This rearrangement joins TRBV5-6 to TRBJ1-6; TRBD1 aligns across 7 bases. From germline, CDR1 is SGHDT and CDR2 YYEEEE. The ends lost 4 bases at V and 6 bases at J; junction bases unmatched: 10. The CDR3 spans 16 residues.

This chain connects TRBV5-4 to TRBJ2-5; 7 nucleotides align to TRBD2. Germline V lookup: CDR1 SGHNT, CDR2 YYREEE (reference sequence). With V trimmed by 1 base and J by 3 bases, 0 bases remained unmatched. The CDR3 is 13 residues long. The CDR3 protein is CASSLSGEETQYF. DNA of the CDR3: TGTGCCAGCAGCTTGAGCGGGGAAGAGACCCAGTACTTC.